This T cell receptor beta chain was identified during a study of blood T cell repertoires in COVID-19. Assay: immunoSEQ multiplex PCR; the TCRdb copy retains only in-frame clones and omits some. The sample has about 18,000 clones, around 88% seen once; the top ten hold 5%. This clone was seen a few times. Trimming cost V 4 bases and J 2 bases, with 22 bases left between them. The germline V gene has CDR1 SGDLS and CDR2 YYNGEE. This CDR3 comprises 18 residues. Sequenced sample: PBMCs or T cells enriched from blood (not recorded which). The chain carries TRBV9 and TRBJ1-3, with D unresolved. The source of this sequence is a woman in her twenties or thirties who had recovered from COVID-19. The CDR3 DNA sequence: TGTGCCAGCAGCTCTTCCCAAACCCAACGAGGCGCTGGAAACACCATATATTTT. Protein: CASSSSQTQRGAGNTIYF.